This T cell receptor beta chain is from a study of identical twins. Study-level results: For out-of-frame beta sequences, excess twin sharing was weaker.

The germline CDR1 and CDR2 sequences are MDHEN and SYDVKM. V was pared by 10 bases and J by 11 bases, with 11 bases of the junction left unmatched. This CDR3 contains 13 residues. Comments on this clonotype: What it binds is not known.

Each CDR3 protein gets one entry after TCRdb re-called the 5' RACE reads with MiXCR. The table lists roughly 470,000 distinct CDR3 sequences, over 11% of them singletons. The donors were all healthy and Caucasian. A further study also used this sample, focusing on yellow fever vaccine responses in identical twins.

Sequencing was done on a sample of CD4+ T cells sorted from blood. This clonotype was obtained from a woman aged 18-30 years in good health. The chain combines TRBV28 with TRBJ2-2; the match to TRBD2 covers 9 bases. CDR3 sequence reads: CATIWLAGSELFF. CDR3 in DNA: TGTGCCACCATATGGCTAGCGGGAAGTGAGCTGTTTTTT.